Only a few counts were recorded for the clone carrying this T cell receptor beta chain. Its antigen is currently unknown. This sample was included in a study of T cells in Graves' hyperthyroidism and ophthalmopathy. Study-wide points: Ophthalmopathy got predicted by the model a median approximately 6.3 months before its onset.

Trimming left V 7 bases short and J 1 base short, with 7 bases between. Germline assignment: CDR1 LGHDT and CDR2 YNNKEL (reference sequence). The CDR3 spans 12 residues. Authors of the study amplified TCR beta CDR3 regions from RNA transcripts. HTBI primers drove first-round RT-PCR of the TCR CDR3. TCRdb processed the multiplex PCR reads anew with MiXCR; each CDR3 protein has one entry. The sample holds about 500,000 distinct CDR3 sequences, about 15% seen once. This TCR came from a woman younger than 35 with Graves' ophthalmopathy. The sample was blood. This rearrangement joins TRBV3-1 to TRBJ2-5; the D is unclear. CDR3 residues: CASTPGQETQYF. The CDR3 coding sequence is TGTGCCAGCACCCCCGGCCAAGAGACCCAGTACTTC.